The rows below give T cell receptor beta chains drawn from one sample of a study of CD8 T cells in Susac syndrome. TCRdb ran MiXCR on the immunoSEQ multiplex PCR reads and lists one entry per CDR3 protein. There are some 300,000 distinct CDR3 sequences in the sample; approximately 89% occur only once, and under 0.2% lies in the top ten. The sample was CD8+ T cells from PBMCs. The source of these receptors is a human donor with multiple sclerosis. CDR3s include the opening cysteine and the closing phenylalanine or tryptophan. A D gene is named only where the DNA matches it firmly. Clone size appears in some rows only: once, few, many, or a class for an expanded clone.

D: .
V: TRBV27
size: .
J: TRBJ1-1
DNA: TGTGCCAGCAGTTTACAGGTCGGGGCAGAAAAGAACACTGAAGCTTTCTTT
CDR3: CASSLQVGAEKNTEAFF

D: .
V: TRBV15
size: once
J: TRBJ2-7
DNA: TGTGCCACCAGCGGCGGGGTTTACCTCTACGAGCAGTACTTC
CDR3: CATSGGVYLYEQYF

D: .
V: TRBV5-6
size: .
J: TRBJ2-2
DNA: TGTGCCAGCATCCAATATTCTTCCGGGCAGCACACCGGGGAGCTGTTTTTT
CDR3: CASIQYSSGQHTGELFF

D: .
V: TRBV28
size: once
J: TRBJ1-1
DNA: TGTGCCAGCAGTTTGGCAGCAATGAACACTGAAGCTTTCTTT
CDR3: CASSLAAMNTEAFF

D: TRBD1
V: TRBV4-1
size: .
J: TRBJ2-3
DNA: TGCGCCAGCAGCCAGACAGGGGGGGGTAATACAGATACGCAGTATTTT
CDR3: CASSQTGGGNTDTQYF

D: .
V: TRBV24-1
size: .
J: TRBJ2-3
DNA: TGTGCCACCAGTGATTCGGTCACTATCACAGATACGCAGTATTTT
CDR3: CATSDSVTITDTQYF

D: .
V: TRBV19
size: .
J: TRBJ2-7
DNA: TGTGCCAGTAGTTTGCCGGGACTCCCATACGAGCAGTACTTC
CDR3: CASSLPGLPYEQYF

D: .
V: TRBV20-1
size: .
J: TRBJ1-2
DNA: TGCAGTGCTAGAGGAGGGGGGGACGGAGCTAACTATGGCTACACCTTC
CDR3: CSARGGGDGANYGYTF

D: TRBD1
V: TRBV19
size: .
J: TRBJ1-3
DNA: TGTGCCAGTAGTTGGCCGACAGGGGACGGCACCATATATTTT
CDR3: CASSWPTGDGTIYF

D: TRBD1
V: TRBV9
size: .
J: TRBJ2-7
DNA: TGTGCCAGCAGCGTAGAGGGGACAGTGTCCTACGAGCAGTACTTC
CDR3: CASSVEGTVSYEQYF

D: .
V: TRBV14
size: .
J: TRBJ1-1
DNA: TGTGCCAGCAGCCAAGTTGACGGCACTGAAGCTTTCTTT
CDR3: CASSQVDGTEAFF

D: TRBD2
V: TRBV4-3
size: .
J: TRBJ2-1
DNA: TGCGCCAGCAGCCAAGATCCGGAGCGGGGGATGTGGAATGAGCAGTTCTTC
CDR3: CASSQDPERGMWNEQFF

D: .
V: TRBV7-2
size: .
J: TRBJ2-7
DNA: TGTGCCAGCAGCTTAAGTCCCTCACCAGACTTC
CDR3: CASSLSPSPDF

D: TRBD1
V: TRBV7-2
size: few
J: TRBJ2-1
DNA: TGTGCCAGCAGCCGAGTGAGGTCGGGACAGGGGGAGGGAAGGGAGCAGTTCTTC
CDR3: CASSRVRSGQGEGREQFF

D: .
V: TRBV4-1
size: .
J: TRBJ2-1
DNA: TGCGCCAGCAGCCCCCGCGAGGGGGACCACAATGAGCAGTTCTTC
CDR3: CASSPREGDHNEQFF

D: TRBD1
V: TRBV20-1
size: .
J: TRBJ2-7
DNA: TGCAGTGCTACTGACCGGGACAGGGGAGGGTACGAGCAGTACTTC
CDR3: CSATDRDRGGYEQYF

D: .
V: TRBV4-1
size: few
J: TRBJ2-1
DNA: TGCGCCAGCAGCCAAGATCACAAGAGCTCCTACAATGAGCAGTTCTTC
CDR3: CASSQDHKSSYNEQFF

D: TRBD2
V: TRBV5-6
size: .
J: TRBJ2-7
DNA: TGTGCCAGCAGCTTGGCCCTAGGACTAGCTGACTACGAGCAGTACTTC
CDR3: CASSLALGLADYEQYF

D: .
V: TRBV5-1
size: .
J: TRBJ2-7
DNA: TGCGCCAGCAGCTTGTATGCAGGGGAGTACGAGCAGTACTTC
CDR3: CASSLYAGEYEQYF

D: TRBD2
V: TRBV11-2
size: .
J: TRBJ2-1
DNA: TGTGCCAGCAGCTTAGAGGCCCCCGGACTAGCATTACTAGAGCAGTTCTTC
CDR3: CASSLEAPGLALLEQFF

D: TRBD1
V: TRBV19
size: .
J: TRBJ2-2
DNA: TGTGCCACCCCACAGGGGGCGACCGGGGAGCTGTTTTTT
CDR3: CATPQGATGELFF

D: .
V: TRBV27
size: .
J: TRBJ2-3
DNA: TGTGCCAGCATGGCGGCCTCCACAGATACGCAGTATTTT
CDR3: CASMAASTDTQYF

D: .
V: TRBV7-8
size: once
J: TRBJ2-1
DNA: TGTGCCAGCAGCTTTTTACTTGTTGGGTTTAGCGGTGAGCAGTTCTTC
CDR3: CASSFLLVGFSGEQFF

D: .
V: TRBV6-5
size: .
J: TRBJ2-7
DNA: TGTGCCAGCAGTTACTCGATTTTTAGCCCCGTAGACTACGAGCAGTACTTC
CDR3: CASSYSIFSPVDYEQYF

D: .
V: TRBV4-2
size: .
J: TRBJ2-7
DNA: TGTGCCAGCAGCCAACCGTTCTCCTACGAGCAGTACTTC
CDR3: CASSQPFSYEQYF

D: .
V: TRBV11-2
size: .
J: TRBJ2-7
DNA: TGTGCCAGCAGCTCCTTGGACGGGCTTGGGTGGGCCTCCTACGAGCAGTACTTC
CDR3: CASSSLDGLGWASYEQYF

D: TRBD1
V: TRBV7-8
size: .
J: TRBJ1-6
DNA: TGTGCCAGCAGCCCCCTAGAAGGGGGCCTATATTCACCCCTCCACTTT
CDR3: CASSPLEGGLYSPLHF

D: .
V: TRBV2
size: .
J: TRBJ1-3
DNA: TGTGCCAGCAGGGACGTCCCTGGAAACACCATATATTTT
CDR3: CASRDVPGNTIYF

D: .
V: TRBV4-3
size: .
J: TRBJ1-6
DNA: TGCGCCAGCAGCCAACTTCGGGGTTCACCCCTCCACTTT
CDR3: CASSQLRGSPLHF

D: .
V: TRBV29-1
size: .
J: TRBJ2-5
DNA: TGCAGCGTGACTACTTTTCAAGAGACCCAGTACTTC
CDR3: CSVTTFQETQYF

D: TRBD1
V: TRBV12-3/TRBV12-4
size: .
J: TRBJ2-7
DNA: TGTGCCAGCAGTTTAATGGGGGCCGGGACAGGGGGCTCCTACGAGCAGTACTTC
CDR3: CASSLMGAGTGGSYEQYF

D: TRBD1
V: TRBV5-6
size: once
J: TRBJ2-5
DNA: TGTGCCAGCAGCGGATTCACGGACAGGCAAGAGACCCAGTACTTC
CDR3: CASSGFTDRQETQYF

D: TRBD1
V: TRBV18
size: .
J: TRBJ2-2
DNA: TGTGCCAGCTCATCCCCGAGACAGGGGTTCTCCGGGGAGCTGTTTTTT
CDR3: CASSSPRQGFSGELFF

D: .
V: TRBV20-1
size: .
J: TRBJ2-3
DNA: TGCAGTGCCGCGGACAGCCGATGGGGACCACAGAGTACGCAGTATTTT
CDR3: CSAADSRWGPQSTQYF

D: TRBD2
V: TRBV13
size: .
J: TRBJ2-7
DNA: TGTGCCAGCAGCCTTAGCGGGAGCGGGGTCTACGAGCAGTACTTC
CDR3: CASSLSGSGVYEQYF

D: TRBD1
V: TRBV15
size: .
J: TRBJ2-7
DNA: TGTGCCACCAGCAGGGAGACAGGGTTGAGGGAGCAGTACTTC
CDR3: CATSRETGLREQYF

D: .
V: TRBV7-3
size: once
J: TRBJ1-1
DNA: TGTGCCAGCAGCTTCAAGCCGAACACTGAAGCTTTCTTT
CDR3: CASSFKPNTEAFF

D: .
V: TRBV20-1
size: .
J: TRBJ1-2
DNA: TGCAGCAAAAGGGCGGGCCTTGCTGGCTACACCTTC
CDR3: CSKRAGLAGYTF

D: .
V: TRBV6-2/TRBV6-3
size: .
J: TRBJ1-1
DNA: TGTGCCAGCTTTTGGGGTACTGAAGCTTTCTTT
CDR3: CASFWGTEAFF

D: .
V: TRBV19
size: once
J: TRBJ2-3
DNA: TGTGCCAGCGGGTGGCACTCCAGGGGCACAGATACGCAGTATTTT
CDR3: CASGWHSRGTDTQYF

D: TRBD2
V: TRBV7-2
size: .
J: TRBJ2-1
DNA: TGTGCCAGCAGCTTGTTAGGACTAGCAAACAATGAGCAGTTCTTC
CDR3: CASSLLGLANNEQFF

D: TRBD1
V: TRBV10-2
size: once
J: TRBJ2-4
DNA: TGCGCCAGCAGTCCCGGGACAGGGGAGGAGAACATTCAGTACTTC
CDR3: CASSPGTGEENIQYF

D: .
V: TRBV5-4
size: .
J: TRBJ1-1
DNA: TGTGCCAGCAGCCCCCCCGATACGAACACTGAAGCTTTCTTT
CDR3: CASSPPDTNTEAFF

D: .
V: TRBV7-9
size: .
J: TRBJ2-3
DNA: TGTGCCAGCAGCCCTCAGTTGGGGGGAGCAACAGATACGCAGTATTTT
CDR3: CASSPQLGGATDTQYF

D: TRBD2
V: TRBV19
size: .
J: TRBJ2-5
DNA: TGTGCCAGTAGTGCCGCCCTAGCGGGAGTTGTAGAGACCCAGTACTTC
CDR3: CASSAALAGVVETQYF

D: .
V: TRBV4-2
size: .
J: TRBJ1-2
DNA: TGTGCCAGCTCGCCGGGGGTCCCTGGTTATGGCTACACCTTC
CDR3: CASSPGVPGYGYTF

D: .
V: TRBV19
size: .
J: TRBJ1-1
DNA: TGTGCCAGTACCCCTCCAGGTGCCACTGAAGCTTTCTTT
CDR3: CASTPPGATEAFF

D: .
V: TRBV27
size: .
J: TRBJ2-6
DNA: TGTGCCAGCAGTTTAGCTGCCCCTAACTCTGGGGCCAACGTCCTGACTTTC
CDR3: CASSLAAPNSGANVLTF

D: .
V: TRBV29-1
size: .
J: TRBJ2-3
DNA: TGCAGCGTCGCGGGACTCCCAGATACGCAGTATTTT
CDR3: CSVAGLPDTQYF

D: TRBD2
V: TRBV4-3
size: .
J: TRBJ2-5
DNA: TGCGCCAGCAGCCAAGTGGTAGCGGGGGGAGAGACCCAGTACTTC
CDR3: CASSQVVAGGETQYF

D: .
V: TRBV9
size: .
J: TRBJ1-1
DNA: TGTGCCAGCAGCGTAGAGGGAGCCGGGGGAAATGAAGCTTTCTTT
CDR3: CASSVEGAGGNEAFF